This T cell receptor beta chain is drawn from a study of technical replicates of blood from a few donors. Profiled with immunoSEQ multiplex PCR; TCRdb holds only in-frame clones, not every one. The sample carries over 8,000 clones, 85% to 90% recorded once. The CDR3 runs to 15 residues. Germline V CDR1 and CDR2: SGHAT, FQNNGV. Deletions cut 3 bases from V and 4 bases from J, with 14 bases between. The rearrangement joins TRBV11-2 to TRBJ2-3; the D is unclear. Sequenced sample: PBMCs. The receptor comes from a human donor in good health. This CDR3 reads CASSFSLGVADTQYF. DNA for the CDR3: TGTGCCAGCAGCTTTTCGCTAGGAGTAGCAGATACGCAGTATTTT. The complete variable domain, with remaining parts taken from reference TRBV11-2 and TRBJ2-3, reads EAGVAQSPRYKIIEKRQSVAFWCNPISGHATLYWYQQILGQGPKLLIQFQNNGVVDDSQLPKDRFSAERLKGVDSTLKIQPAKLEDSAVYLCASSFSLGVADTQYFGPGTRLTVL.